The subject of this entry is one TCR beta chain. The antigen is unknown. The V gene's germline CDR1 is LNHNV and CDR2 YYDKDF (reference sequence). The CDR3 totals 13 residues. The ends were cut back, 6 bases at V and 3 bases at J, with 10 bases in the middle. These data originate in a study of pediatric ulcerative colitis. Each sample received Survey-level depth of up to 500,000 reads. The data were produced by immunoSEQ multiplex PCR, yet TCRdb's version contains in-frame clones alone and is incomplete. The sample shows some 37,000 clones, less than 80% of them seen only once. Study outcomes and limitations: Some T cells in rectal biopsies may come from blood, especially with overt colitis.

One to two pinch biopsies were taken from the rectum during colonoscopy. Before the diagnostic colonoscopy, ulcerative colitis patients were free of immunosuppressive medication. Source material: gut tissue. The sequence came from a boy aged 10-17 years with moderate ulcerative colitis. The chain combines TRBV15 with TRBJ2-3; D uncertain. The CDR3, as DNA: TGTGCCACCAGAAAAGAGGTTACAGATACGCAGTATTTT. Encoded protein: CATRKEVTDTQYF.